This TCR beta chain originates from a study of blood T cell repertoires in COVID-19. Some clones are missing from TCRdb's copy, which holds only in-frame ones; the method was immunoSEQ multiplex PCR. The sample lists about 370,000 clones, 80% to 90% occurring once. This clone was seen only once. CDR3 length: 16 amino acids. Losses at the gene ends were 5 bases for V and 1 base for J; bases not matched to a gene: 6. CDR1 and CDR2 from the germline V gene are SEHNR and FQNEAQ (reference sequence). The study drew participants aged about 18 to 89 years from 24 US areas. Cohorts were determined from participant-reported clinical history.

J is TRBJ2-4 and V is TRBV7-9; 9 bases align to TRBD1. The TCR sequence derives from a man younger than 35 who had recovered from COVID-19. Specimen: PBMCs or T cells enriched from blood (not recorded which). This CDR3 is CASSSTGGAAKNIQYF. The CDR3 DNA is TGTGCCAGCAGCAGCACAGGGGGCGCGGCCAAAAACATTCAGTACTTC.